The sequence of this TCR beta chain was determined in a study of OX40 agonist ivuxolimab in advanced cancers. Germline V CDR1 and CDR2: SGHVS, FNYEAQ. CDR3 length equals 13 residues. Trimming removed 5 bases from V and 6 bases from J, with 14 bases in between. TCRdb's copy holds only in-frame clones and misses some; the assay was immunoSEQ multiplex PCR. The sample carries tens of thousands of clones, more than 85% recorded once. The clonotype was recovered from an adult with an advanced solid tumor such as melanoma, head and neck, liver or kidney cancer. The chain recombines TRBV7-6 with TRBJ2-7; possibly TRBD1 or TRBD2 for D (5 bases each). Sequencing used CD4+ or CD8+ T cells sorted from blood, obtained in a trial of the OX40 agonist ivuxolimab. CDR3: CASSLWGSSEQYF. DNA of the CDR3: TGTGCCAGCAGCCTCTGGGGGAGCTCCGAGCAGTACTTC.